The sequence of this TCR beta chain was determined in a study of regulatory T cells in long-lasting Graves disease. Through Arm-PCR of CDR3 regions and iRepertoire HTBI primers, TCR beta libraries were built. TCRdb used MiXCR to reprocess the multiplex PCR reads, holding one entry per CDR3 protein. This table has roughly 500,000 distinct CDR3 sequences, about a fifth appearing once. Time point given: persistent/refractory GD, antithyroid drugs over 5 years with positive TRAb. Researchers made the TCR library from RNA that was extracted from PBMCs. There are a few counts of this clonotype. This sample comprised peripheral blood mononuclear cells (PBMCs), obtained when the disease was refractory, from a patient treated with antithyroid drugs. The clonotype originates from a female donor with Graves disease.

CDR3 sequence reads: CASSLEGLAGFEQYF. The CDR3 DNA is TGTGCCAGCAGCTTAGAGGGACTAGCGGGCTTCGAGCAGTACTTC. This chain joins TRBV7-9 and TRBJ2-7; 12 bases are shared with TRBD2. V lost 1 base to trimming and J lost 6 bases; unmatched junction nucleotides: 4. Looked up from germline, CDR1 is SEHNR and CDR2 is FQNEAQ (reference sequence). The CDR3 extends over 15 amino acids. Full variable domain (missing parts from reference TRBV7-9 and TRBJ2-7): DTGVSQNPRHKITKRGQNVTFRCDPISEHNRLYWYRQTLGQGPEFLTYFQNEAQLEKSRLLSDRFSAERPKGSFSTLEIQRTEQGDSAMYLCASSLEGLAGFEQYFGPGTRLTVT.